Listed below are T cell receptor beta chains from one sample, sequenced in a study of identical twins. TCRdb reprocessed the 5' RACE reads with MiXCR, giving one entry per CDR3 protein. The top ten clones hold 13% of a sample with about 790,000 distinct CDR3 sequences, about 20% of them seen once. The data were also submitted as part of a second study, on T cells expressing NK-cell markers.

Sequencing was done on a sample of PBMCs. The receptors originated from a woman younger than 30 in good health. Each CDR3 is given with its conserved first and last residue. The order of the fields is CDR3 DNA, CDR3 protein, D gene, clone size, J gene, V gene. The D gene is left open where the match is weak. Clone size, where shown, is once, few, many, or a class for clones that have expanded.

CDR3nt: TGTGCCAGCAGTTACTCGAAAGGTCCAGAGCAGTTCTTC; CDR3aa: CASSYSKGPEQFF; d_gene: NA; abundance: NA; j_gene: TRBJ2-1; v_gene: TRBV6-2/TRBV6-3
CDR3nt: TGTGCCAGCAGTGAATGGGTTTCGAATGAGCAGTTCTTC; CDR3aa: CASSEWVSNEQFF; d_gene: NA; abundance: NA; j_gene: TRBJ2-1; v_gene: TRBV2
CDR3nt: TGTGCCAGCAGTAGCGGACAGCAAACCTATGGCTACACCTTC; CDR3aa: CASSSGQQTYGYTF; d_gene: NA; abundance: few; j_gene: TRBJ1-2; v_gene: TRBV12-3/TRBV12-4
CDR3nt: TGTGCCAGCAGTCGTCAGCGGGGTAGCACAGATACGCAGTATTTT; CDR3aa: CASSRQRGSTDTQYF; d_gene: TRBD2; abundance: NA; j_gene: TRBJ2-3; v_gene: TRBV27
CDR3nt: TGCGCCAGCAGGTTAGGCGCAGGTCAAGAGACCCAGTACTTC; CDR3aa: CASRLGAGQETQYF; d_gene: NA; abundance: few; j_gene: TRBJ2-5; v_gene: TRBV5-1
CDR3nt: TGTGCCAGCAGCGTAACAGGGGCCAAAAACATTCAGTACTTC; CDR3aa: CASSVTGAKNIQYF; d_gene: NA; abundance: few; j_gene: TRBJ2-4; v_gene: TRBV9
CDR3nt: TGTGCCATCAGCTCCGGAGCACCTAGCACAGATACGCAGTATTTT; CDR3aa: CAISSGAPSTDTQYF; d_gene: NA; abundance: NA; j_gene: TRBJ2-3; v_gene: TRBV10-3
CDR3nt: TGCAGTGCTAGAACCGGGACAGGGGGTATCTACGAGCAGTACTTC; CDR3aa: CSARTGTGGIYEQYF; d_gene: TRBD1; abundance: NA; j_gene: TRBJ2-7; v_gene: TRBV20-1
CDR3nt: TGTGCCAGCAGCTTAGCTCGGTCTAGCGGACACAATGAGCAGTTCTTC; CDR3aa: CASSLARSSGHNEQFF; d_gene: TRBD2; abundance: many; j_gene: TRBJ2-1; v_gene: TRBV11-2
CDR3nt: TGCGCCAGCACGAAGGGTTACAGCTCCTACGAGCAGTACTTC; CDR3aa: CASTKGYSSYEQYF; d_gene: NA; abundance: many; j_gene: TRBJ2-7; v_gene: TRBV5-1
CDR3nt: TGTGCCAGCAGCTTAGAGTGGACAGGGAACACTGAAGCTTTCTTT; CDR3aa: CASSLEWTGNTEAFF; d_gene: TRBD1; abundance: NA; j_gene: TRBJ1-1; v_gene: TRBV11-2
CDR3nt: TGTGCCAGCAGCCCCGGACTAGCGGGGGGGCAAGGAGATACGCAGTATTTT; CDR3aa: CASSPGLAGGQGDTQYF; d_gene: TRBD2; abundance: few; j_gene: TRBJ2-3; v_gene: TRBV4-2
CDR3nt: TGTGCCATCATGGTTTCCGGGAGAGTGCGGAATGAGCAGTTCTTC; CDR3aa: CAIMVSGRVRNEQFF; d_gene: NA; abundance: few; j_gene: TRBJ2-1; v_gene: TRBV10-3
CDR3nt: TGCGCCAGCAGTGAGCTGAAGACATATACCTACGAGCAGTACTTC; CDR3aa: CASSELKTYTYEQYF; d_gene: NA; abundance: few; j_gene: TRBJ2-7; v_gene: TRBV10-2
CDR3nt: TGTGCCAGCGGGCCAGTCCAAGAGACCCAGTACTTC; CDR3aa: CASGPVQETQYF; d_gene: NA; abundance: NA; j_gene: TRBJ2-5; v_gene: TRBV2
CDR3nt: TGCAGTGCTAGTGGGGACCATGAGCAGTTCTTC; CDR3aa: CSASGDHEQFF; d_gene: NA; abundance: NA; j_gene: TRBJ2-1; v_gene: TRBV20-1
CDR3nt: TGTGCCAGCAGCCCCTTCGAACCCGAGAACACCGGGGAGCTGTTTTTT; CDR3aa: CASSPFEPENTGELFF; d_gene: NA; abundance: few; j_gene: TRBJ2-2; v_gene: TRBV12-3/TRBV12-4
CDR3nt: TGTGCCAGCAGTAAGGGGGCTTTGAACACTAAAGCTTTCTTT; CDR3aa: CASSKGALNTKAFF; d_gene: TRBD1; abundance: NA; j_gene: TRBJ1-1; v_gene: TRBV12-3/TRBV12-4
CDR3nt: TGTGCCAGCAAAGGTCAGGGGAACACTGAAGCTTTCTTT; CDR3aa: CASKGQGNTEAFF; d_gene: NA; abundance: many; j_gene: TRBJ1-1; v_gene: TRBV12-3/TRBV12-4
CDR3nt: TGTGCCATCAGTGAGTCGGGCGAGAGCGGCTACACCTTC; CDR3aa: CAISESGESGYTF; d_gene: NA; abundance: few; j_gene: TRBJ1-2; v_gene: TRBV10-3
CDR3nt: TGCAGTGCTCCCCGGGGTAGCACAGATACGCAGTATTTT; CDR3aa: CSAPRGSTDTQYF; d_gene: NA; abundance: NA; j_gene: TRBJ2-3; v_gene: TRBV20-1
CDR3nt: TGCGCCAGCAGCCTGCTAGCGGGGTCACAAGAGACCCAGTACTTC; CDR3aa: CASSLLAGSQETQYF; d_gene: TRBD2; abundance: few; j_gene: TRBJ2-5; v_gene: TRBV5-1
CDR3nt: TGCAGTGCTAAGGGGCTAGGGGAGCAGTACTTC; CDR3aa: CSAKGLGEQYF; d_gene: NA; abundance: NA; j_gene: TRBJ2-7; v_gene: TRBV20-1
CDR3nt: TGTGCCAGCAGACTGCACAATAGGGACACTGAAGCTTTCTTT; CDR3aa: CASRLHNRDTEAFF; d_gene: NA; abundance: few; j_gene: TRBJ1-1; v_gene: TRBV12-3/TRBV12-4
CDR3nt: TGTGCCAGCGGGGCTAGCGGAGAAGAGACCCAGTACTTC; CDR3aa: CASGASGEETQYF; d_gene: TRBD2; abundance: NA; j_gene: TRBJ2-5; v_gene: TRBV3-1
CDR3nt: TGTGCCAGCAGCTTAGTAGGTCAGACCTATGGCTACACCTTC; CDR3aa: CASSLVGQTYGYTF; d_gene: NA; abundance: NA; j_gene: TRBJ1-2; v_gene: TRBV7-9
CDR3nt: TGTGCCGGCGGGGAGGGTTCTGAAGCTTTCTTT; CDR3aa: CAGGEGSEAFF; d_gene: NA; abundance: NA; j_gene: TRBJ1-1; v_gene: TRBV6-6
CDR3nt: TGTGCCAGCAGTTTATTCGGACTAGCGGGAGGGCCAGGTTCTTGGAATGAGCAGTTCTTC; CDR3aa: CASSLFGLAGGPGSWNEQFF; d_gene: TRBD2; abundance: NA; j_gene: TRBJ2-1; v_gene: TRBV27
CDR3nt: TGTGCTAGTGGTCCTGGGAGGGGGCCCGAAGCTTTCTTT; CDR3aa: CASGPGRGPEAFF; d_gene: TRBD1; abundance: NA; j_gene: TRBJ1-1; v_gene: TRBV12-5
CDR3nt: TGTGCCAGCTCACCGACGGGGGTGGCTAGCGGGAGGCCCTACAATGAGCAGTTCTTC; CDR3aa: CASSPTGVASGRPYNEQFF; d_gene: TRBD2; abundance: few; j_gene: TRBJ2-1; v_gene: TRBV18
CDR3nt: TGTGCCTGGACGTGGACGGTGAACACTGAAGCTTTCTTT; CDR3aa: CAWTWTVNTEAFF; d_gene: NA; abundance: NA; j_gene: TRBJ1-1; v_gene: TRBV30
CDR3nt: TGTGCCAGCAGTTACGGTGGGGGGACTCTCACCGGGGAGCTGTTTTTT; CDR3aa: CASSYGGGTLTGELFF; d_gene: NA; abundance: few; j_gene: TRBJ2-2; v_gene: TRBV6-5